The rows below give T cell receptor beta chains drawn from one sample of a study of cytomegalovirus exposure and HLA in healthy donors. Sequencing used immunoSEQ multiplex PCR; TCRdb keeps in-frame clones, though not all of them. The profile shows 60,000 to 90,000 clones, roughly 70% of them singletons. Specimen: PBMCs. These receptors were obtained from a woman aged 45-60 years in good health and CMV-seropositive. Each CDR3 is given without its conserved first and last residue. The D gene is left open where the match is weak.

V	J	D	CDR3
TRBV18	TRBJ1-2	-	ASSPPVRGDYGYT
TRBV30	TRBJ1-5	TRBD1	AWSGQGAGQPQH
TRBV29-1	TRBJ1-1	TRBD1	SVEDLWTGMNTEAF
TRBV13	TRBJ1-6	-	ASSNRDSSSYNSPLH
TRBV5-1	TRBJ1-5	-	ASSLGQVNQPQH
TRBV4-1	TRBJ2-2	-	ASSQDLSWNTGELF
TRBV6-1	TRBJ2-1	-	ASSETSNEQF
TRBV30	TRBJ2-1	TRBD2	AWGPGLAGLRSYNEQF
TRBV30	TRBJ2-7	TRBD1	AWGTAYEQY
TRBV30	TRBJ1-5	TRBD1	AWSAGTGGGQPQH
TRBV27	TRBJ1-2	TRBD1	ASSFDRGFGYT
TRBV7-7	TRBJ2-1	-	ASSRPTQESTALCRTLEQF
TRBV27	TRBJ2-7	-	ASSLSGLPLLDEQY
TRBV4-2	TRBJ2-7	TRBD2	ASSQDSTAGLAGGRAYEQY
TRBV5-1	TRBJ2-7	-	ASSLAGGPNYEQY
TRBV30	TRBJ2-5	-	AWSVSQETQY
TRBV6-5	TRBJ1-2	TRBD1	ASSLTGALYGYT
TRBV27	TRBJ2-1	TRBD1	ASSADRDSYNEQF
TRBV5-1	TRBJ1-6	-	ASSLDGNSPLH
TRBV28	TRBJ2-7	-	ASSGHTGSEQY
TRBV18	TRBJ2-7	-	ASSPRQGHYEQY
TRBV28	TRBJ2-7	-	ASSPPTGTYEQY
TRBV27	TRBJ2-3	-	ASSWQGFSTDTQY
TRBV2	TRBJ1-2	-	ASSESGGRGNYGYT
TRBV4-3	TRBJ2-3	TRBD2	ASSQVYAGGFLTDTQY
TRBV11-3	TRBJ1-4	TRBD1	ASSLEQGITDEKLF
TRBV5-1	TRBJ2-5	-	ASSRDLGVETQY
TRBV6-5	TRBJ1-1	-	ASSPRRYTEAF
TRBV6-5	TRBJ2-1	-	ASRSVAVYNEQF
TRBV5-1	TRBJ2-3	-	ASSLGDKSTDTQY
TRBV4-1	TRBJ2-4	-	ASSQVPDRAWDIQY